The clone carrying this T cell receptor beta chain came up many times. Its antigen is unknown. In TCRdb, the 5' RACE reads were re-called with MiXCR into one record per CDR3 protein. The sample lists roughly 91,000 distinct CDR3 sequences; about 8% were seen once. The sample belongs to a study of CD8 T cells in ankylosing spondylitis. Whole-study findings and limits: Ankylosing spondylitis blood seemed to carry a telltale TCR beta motif made of eight highly homologous variants. Within matched ankylosing spondylitis synovial fluid, disease-linked clones were reportedly significantly enriched.

V was pared by 5 bases and J by 3 bases, with 6 bases of the junction left unmatched. CDR3 length: 16 residues. Germline assignment: CDR1 SEHNR and CDR2 FQNEAQ (reference sequence). The TCR sequence derives from a male donor with ankylosing spondylitis or in good health (not recorded which). The rearrangement uses TRBV7-9 and TRBJ2-3; 12 positions agree with TRBD2. The sequencing sample was made of blood, either unsorted or a sorted T cell fraction (not recorded which). The CDR3 protein is CASSPHGTSGTDTQYF. As DNA, the CDR3 is TGTGCCAGCAGCCCGCACGGGACTAGCGGGACAGATACGCAGTATTTT.